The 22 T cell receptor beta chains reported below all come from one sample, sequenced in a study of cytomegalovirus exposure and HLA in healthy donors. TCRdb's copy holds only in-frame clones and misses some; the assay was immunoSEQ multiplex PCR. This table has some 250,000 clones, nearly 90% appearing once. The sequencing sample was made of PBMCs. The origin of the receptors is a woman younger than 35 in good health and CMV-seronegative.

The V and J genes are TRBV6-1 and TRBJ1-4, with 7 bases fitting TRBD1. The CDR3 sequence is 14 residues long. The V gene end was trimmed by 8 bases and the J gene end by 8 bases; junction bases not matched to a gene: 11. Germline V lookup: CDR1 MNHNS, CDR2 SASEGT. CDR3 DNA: TGTGCCAGCCAACAGGGGCCGGGTTGGGAAAAACTGTTTTTT. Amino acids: CASQQGPGWEKLFF.

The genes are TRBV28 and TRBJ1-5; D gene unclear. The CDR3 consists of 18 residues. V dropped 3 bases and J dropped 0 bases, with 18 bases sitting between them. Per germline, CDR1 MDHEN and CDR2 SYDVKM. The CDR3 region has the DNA TGTGCCAGCAGTTTTAGCCCCGCGGCGGGAAATAGCAATCAGCCCCAGCATTTT. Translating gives CASSFSPAAGNSNQPQHF.

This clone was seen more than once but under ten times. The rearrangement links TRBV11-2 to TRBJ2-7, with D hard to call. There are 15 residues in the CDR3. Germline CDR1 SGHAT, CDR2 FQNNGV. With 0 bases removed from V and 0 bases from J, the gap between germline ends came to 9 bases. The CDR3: CASSLDRHSSYEQYF. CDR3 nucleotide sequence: TGTGCCAGCAGCTTAGACAGGCATAGCTCCTACGAGCAGTACTTC.

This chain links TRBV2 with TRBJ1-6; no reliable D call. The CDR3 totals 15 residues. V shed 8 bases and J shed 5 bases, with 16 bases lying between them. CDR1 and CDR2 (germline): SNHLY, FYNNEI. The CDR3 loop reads CASPARPGDNSPLHF. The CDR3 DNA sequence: TGTGCCAGCCCGGCCCGACCCGGGGATAATTCACCCCTCCACTTT.

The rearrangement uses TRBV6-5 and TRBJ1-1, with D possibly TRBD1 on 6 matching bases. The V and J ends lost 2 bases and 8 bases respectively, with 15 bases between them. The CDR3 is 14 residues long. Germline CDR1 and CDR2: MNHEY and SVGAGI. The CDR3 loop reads CASSYPYREGEAFF. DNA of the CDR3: TGTGCCAGCAGTTACCCCTACAGGGAAGGGGAAGCTTTCTTT.

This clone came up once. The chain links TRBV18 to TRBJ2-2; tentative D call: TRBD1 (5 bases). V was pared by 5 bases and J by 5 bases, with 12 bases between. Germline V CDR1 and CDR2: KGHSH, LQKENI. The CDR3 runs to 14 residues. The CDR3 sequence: CASSGIPGTGELFF. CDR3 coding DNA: TGTGCCAGCTCAGGTATCCCAGGGACCGGGGAGCTGTTTTTT.

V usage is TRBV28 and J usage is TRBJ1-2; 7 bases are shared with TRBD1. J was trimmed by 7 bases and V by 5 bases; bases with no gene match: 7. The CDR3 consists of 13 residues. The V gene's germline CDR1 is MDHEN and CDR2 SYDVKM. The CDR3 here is CASSPHRGTGYTF. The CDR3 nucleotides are TGTGCCAGCAGTCCCCACAGGGGTACTGGCTACACCTTC.

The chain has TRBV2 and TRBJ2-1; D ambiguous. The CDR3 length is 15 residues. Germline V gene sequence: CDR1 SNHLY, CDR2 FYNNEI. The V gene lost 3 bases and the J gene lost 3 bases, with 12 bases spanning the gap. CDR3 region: CASSDRVLYYNEQFF. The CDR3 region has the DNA TGTGCCAGCAGTGATCGGGTTCTATACTACAATGAGCAGTTCTTC.

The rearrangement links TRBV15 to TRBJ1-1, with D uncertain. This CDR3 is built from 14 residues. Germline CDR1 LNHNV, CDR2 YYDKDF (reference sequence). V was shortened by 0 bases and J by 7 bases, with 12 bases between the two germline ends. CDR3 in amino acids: CATSRDSTSFEAFF. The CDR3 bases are TGTGCCACCAGCAGAGATAGTACGAGTTTTGAAGCTTTCTTT.

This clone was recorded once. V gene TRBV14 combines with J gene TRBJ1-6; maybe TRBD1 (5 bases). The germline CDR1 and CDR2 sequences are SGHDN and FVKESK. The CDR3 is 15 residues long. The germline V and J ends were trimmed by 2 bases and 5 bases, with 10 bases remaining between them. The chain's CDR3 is CASSQLQENNSPLHF. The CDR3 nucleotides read TGTGCCAGCAGCCAACTACAGGAGAATAATTCACCCCTCCACTTT.

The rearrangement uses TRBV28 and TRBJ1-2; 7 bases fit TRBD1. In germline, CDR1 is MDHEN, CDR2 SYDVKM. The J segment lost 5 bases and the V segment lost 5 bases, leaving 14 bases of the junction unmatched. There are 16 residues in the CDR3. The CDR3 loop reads CASSPGQPIKPYGYTF. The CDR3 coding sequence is TGTGCCAGCAGTCCGGGACAGCCGATCAAGCCATATGGCTACACCTTC.

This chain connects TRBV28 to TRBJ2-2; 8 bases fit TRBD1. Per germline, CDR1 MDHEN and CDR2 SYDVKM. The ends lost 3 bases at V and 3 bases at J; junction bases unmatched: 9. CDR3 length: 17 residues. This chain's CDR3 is CASSFPPRTGHTGELFF. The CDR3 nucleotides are TGTGCCAGCAGTTTCCCTCCACGGACAGGGCACACCGGGGAGCTGTTTTTT.

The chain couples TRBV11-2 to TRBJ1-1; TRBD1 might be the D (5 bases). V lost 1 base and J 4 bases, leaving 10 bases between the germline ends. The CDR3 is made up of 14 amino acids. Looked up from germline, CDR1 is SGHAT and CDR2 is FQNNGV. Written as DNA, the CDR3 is TGTGCCAGCAGCTTAGCGTGGAGGGGCACTGAAGCTTTCTTT. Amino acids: CASSLAWRGTEAFF. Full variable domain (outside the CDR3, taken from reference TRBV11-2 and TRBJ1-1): EAGVAQSPRYKIIEKRQSVAFWCNPISGHATLYWYQQILGQGPKLLIQFQNNGVVDDSQLPKDRFSAERLKGVDSTLKIQPAKLEDSAVYLCASSLAWRGTEAFFGQGTRLTVV.

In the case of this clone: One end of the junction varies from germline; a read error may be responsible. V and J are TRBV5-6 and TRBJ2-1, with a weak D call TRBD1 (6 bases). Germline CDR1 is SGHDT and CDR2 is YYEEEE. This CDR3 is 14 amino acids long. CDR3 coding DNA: TGTGCCAGCAGCTTTTTGAGGGGTGGGGACATTATTATCTTC. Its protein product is CASSFLRGGDIIIF.

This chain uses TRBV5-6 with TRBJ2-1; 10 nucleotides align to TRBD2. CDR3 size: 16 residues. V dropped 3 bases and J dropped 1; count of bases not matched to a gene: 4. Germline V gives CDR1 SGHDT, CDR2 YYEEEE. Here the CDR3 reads CASSSTSGASYNEQFF. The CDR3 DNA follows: TGTGCCAGCAGCTCTACTAGCGGGGCTTCCTACAATGAGCAGTTCTTC. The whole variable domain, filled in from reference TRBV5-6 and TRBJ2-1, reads DAGVTQSPTHLIKTRGQQVTLRCSPKSGHDTVSWYQQALGQGPQFIFQYYEEEERQRGNFPDRFSGHQFPNYSSELNVNALLLGDSALYLCASSSTSGASYNEQFFGPGTRLTVL.

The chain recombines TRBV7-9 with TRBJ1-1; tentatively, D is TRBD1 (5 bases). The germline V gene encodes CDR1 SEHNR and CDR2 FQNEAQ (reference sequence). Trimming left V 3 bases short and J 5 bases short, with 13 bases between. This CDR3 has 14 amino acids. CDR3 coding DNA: TGTGCCAGCAGCTTCTCTGGGGAGGGGACTGAAGCTTTCTTT. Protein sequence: CASSFSGEGTEAFF.

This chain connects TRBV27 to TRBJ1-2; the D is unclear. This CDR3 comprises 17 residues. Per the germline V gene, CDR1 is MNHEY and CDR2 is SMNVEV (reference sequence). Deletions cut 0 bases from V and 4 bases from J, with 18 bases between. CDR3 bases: TGTGCCAGCAGTTTATCGGCAGGCCACCTTCTGAGCTATGGCTACACCTTC. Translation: CASSLSAGHLLSYGYTF.

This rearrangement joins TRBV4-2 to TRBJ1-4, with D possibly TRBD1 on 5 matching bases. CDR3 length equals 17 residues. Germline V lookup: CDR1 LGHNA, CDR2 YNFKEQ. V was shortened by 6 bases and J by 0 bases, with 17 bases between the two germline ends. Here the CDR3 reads CASSLRGQAATNEKLFF. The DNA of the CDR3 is TGTGCCAGCAGTCTAAGGGGTCAGGCTGCAACTAATGAAAAACTGTTTTTT.

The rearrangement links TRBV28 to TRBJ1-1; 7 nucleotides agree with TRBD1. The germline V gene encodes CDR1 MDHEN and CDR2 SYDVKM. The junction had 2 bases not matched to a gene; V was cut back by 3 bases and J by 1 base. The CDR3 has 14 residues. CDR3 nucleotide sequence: TGTGCCAGCAGTTTGGGGACAGCGAACACTGAAGCTTTCTTT. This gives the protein CASSLGTANTEAFF.

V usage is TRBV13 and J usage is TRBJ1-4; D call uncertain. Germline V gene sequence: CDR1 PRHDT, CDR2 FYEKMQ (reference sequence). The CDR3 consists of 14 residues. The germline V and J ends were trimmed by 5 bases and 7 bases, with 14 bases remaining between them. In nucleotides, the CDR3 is TGTGCCAGCAGCGTAAGAGAGGCGAGTGAAAAACTGTTTTTT. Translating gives CASSVREASEKLFF.

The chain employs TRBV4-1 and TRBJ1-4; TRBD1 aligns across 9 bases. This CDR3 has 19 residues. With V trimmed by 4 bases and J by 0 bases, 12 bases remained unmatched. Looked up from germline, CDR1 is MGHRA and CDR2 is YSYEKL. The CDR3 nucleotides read TGCGCCAGCAGCCCCCTTCCGGGACAGGGCCCCACAACTAATGAAAAACTGTTTTTT. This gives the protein CASSPLPGQGPTTNEKLFF.

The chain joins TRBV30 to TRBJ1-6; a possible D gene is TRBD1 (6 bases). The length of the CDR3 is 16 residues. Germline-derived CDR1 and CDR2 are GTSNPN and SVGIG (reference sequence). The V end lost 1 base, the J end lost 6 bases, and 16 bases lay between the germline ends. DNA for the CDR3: TGTGCCTGGAGTGCTCGGCCGGGACAAGTTAATTCACCCCTCCACTTT. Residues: CAWSARPGQVNSPLHF.